This T cell receptor (beta chain) was sequenced during a study of T cells in Graves' hyperthyroidism and ophthalmopathy. Regarding the study as a whole: Most clonotypes that expanded in the thyroid above 0.001 also showed up in blood.

Hyperthyroidism in the patients, aged 18 to 65, was newly diagnosed and under 2 months in duration. Patients were excluded because of uncontrolled infection, other autoimmune disease, pregnancy or lactation. V was pared by 0 bases and J by 0 bases, with 11 bases between. Germline lookup yields CDR1 SEHNR and CDR2 FQNEAQ (reference sequence). The CDR3 runs 17 residues. This clonotype was recorded a few times. Its antigen is undetermined. Using RNA transcripts as the source, TCR beta CDR3 regions were amplified. HTBI primers were used for first-round RT-PCR of the TCR CDR3. Via MiXCR, TCRdb re-called the multiplex PCR reads, giving one row per CDR3 protein. Of hundreds of thousands of distinct CDR3 sequences listed, roughly 14% are singletons.

The rearrangement joins TRBV7-9 to TRBJ2-2; D is possibly TRBD2 (5 bases). The source of this sequence is a woman aged 18-29 years with Graves' hyperthyroidism that later progressed to Graves' ophthalmopathy. Material for sequencing was blood. This CDR3 reads CASSLAGKRANTGELFF. The CDR3 DNA reads as TGTGCCAGCAGCTTAGCGGGGAAGAGGGCGAACACCGGGGAGCTGTTTTTT.